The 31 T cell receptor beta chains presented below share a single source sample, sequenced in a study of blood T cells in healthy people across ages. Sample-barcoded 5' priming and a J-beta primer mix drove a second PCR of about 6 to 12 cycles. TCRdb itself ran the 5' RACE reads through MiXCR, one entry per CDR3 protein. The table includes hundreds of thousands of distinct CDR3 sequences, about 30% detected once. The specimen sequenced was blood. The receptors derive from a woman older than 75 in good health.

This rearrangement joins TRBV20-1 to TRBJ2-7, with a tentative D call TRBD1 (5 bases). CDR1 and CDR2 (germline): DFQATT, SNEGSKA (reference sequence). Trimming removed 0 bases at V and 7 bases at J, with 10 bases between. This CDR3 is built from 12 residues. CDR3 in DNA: TGCAGTGCTAGAGACTACAGGAATGAGCAGTACTTC. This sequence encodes CSARDYRNEQYF.

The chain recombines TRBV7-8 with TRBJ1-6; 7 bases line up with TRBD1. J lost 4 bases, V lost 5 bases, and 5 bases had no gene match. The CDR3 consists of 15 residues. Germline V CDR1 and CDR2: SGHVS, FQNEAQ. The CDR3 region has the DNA TGTGCCAGCAGCGAGGGACAGACTTATAATTCACCCCTCCACTTT. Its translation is CASSEGQTYNSPLHF. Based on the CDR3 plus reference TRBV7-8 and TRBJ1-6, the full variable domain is GAGVSQSPRYKVAKRGQDVALRCDPISGHVSLFWYQQALGQGPEFLTYFQNEAQLDKSGLPSDRFFAERPEGSVSTLKIQRTQQEDSAVYLCASSEGQTYNSPLHFGNGTRLTVT.

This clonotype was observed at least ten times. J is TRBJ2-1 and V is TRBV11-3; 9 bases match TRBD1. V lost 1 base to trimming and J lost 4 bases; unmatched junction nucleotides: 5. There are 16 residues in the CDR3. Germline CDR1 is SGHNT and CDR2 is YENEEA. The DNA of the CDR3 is TGTGCCAGCAGCTTAGCCGGGACAGGGATATACAATGAGCAGTTCTTC. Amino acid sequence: CASSLAGTGIYNEQFF.

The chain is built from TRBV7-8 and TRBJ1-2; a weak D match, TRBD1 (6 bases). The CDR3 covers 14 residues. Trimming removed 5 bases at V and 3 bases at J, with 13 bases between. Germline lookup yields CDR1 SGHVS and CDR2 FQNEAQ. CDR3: CASSPREGDYGYTF. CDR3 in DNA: TGTGCCAGCAGCCCTAGGGAGGGGGACTATGGCTACACCTTC.

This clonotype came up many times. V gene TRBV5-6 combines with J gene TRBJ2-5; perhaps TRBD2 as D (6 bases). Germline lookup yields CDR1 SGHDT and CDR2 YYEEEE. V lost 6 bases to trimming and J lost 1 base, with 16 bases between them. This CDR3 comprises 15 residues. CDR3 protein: CASTWGGGSQETQYF. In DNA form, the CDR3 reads TGTGCCAGCACCTGGGGCGGAGGGTCCCAAGAGACCCAGTACTTC.

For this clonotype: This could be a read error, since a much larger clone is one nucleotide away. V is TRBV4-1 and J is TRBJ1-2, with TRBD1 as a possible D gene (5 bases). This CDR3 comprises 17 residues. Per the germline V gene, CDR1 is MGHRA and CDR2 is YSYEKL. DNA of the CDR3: TGCGCCAGCAGCCAAGTACTTGCTGCCGCCCGGGGCTATGGCCACACCTTC. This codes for CASSQVLAAARGYGHTF.

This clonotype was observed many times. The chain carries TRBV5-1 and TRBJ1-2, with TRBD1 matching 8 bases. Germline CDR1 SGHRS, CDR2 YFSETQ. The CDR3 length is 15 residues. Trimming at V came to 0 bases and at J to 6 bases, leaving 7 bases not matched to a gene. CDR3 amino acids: CASSLDRGNEHGYTF. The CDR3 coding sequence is TGCGCCAGCAGCTTGGACAGGGGGAATGAGCATGGCTACACCTTC.

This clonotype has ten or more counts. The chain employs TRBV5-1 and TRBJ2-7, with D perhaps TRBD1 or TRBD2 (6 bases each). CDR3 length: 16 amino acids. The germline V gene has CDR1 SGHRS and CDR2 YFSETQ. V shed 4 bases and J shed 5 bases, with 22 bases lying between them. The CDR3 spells CASSLLLRGQGDEQYF. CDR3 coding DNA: TGCGCCAGCAGCCTCCTACTACGGGGGCAAGGAGACGAGCAGTACTTC. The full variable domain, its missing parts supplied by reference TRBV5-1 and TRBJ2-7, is KAGVTQTPRYLIKTRGQQVTLSCSPISGHRSVSWYQQTPGQGLQFLFEYFSETQRNKGNFPGRFSGRQFSNSRSEMNVSTLELGDSALYLCASSLLLRGQGDEQYFGPGTRLTVT.

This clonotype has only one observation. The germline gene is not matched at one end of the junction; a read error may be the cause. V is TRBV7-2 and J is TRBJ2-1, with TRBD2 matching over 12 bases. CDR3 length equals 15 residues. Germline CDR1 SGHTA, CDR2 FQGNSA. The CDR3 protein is CASSPSSGGAETQFF. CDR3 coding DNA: TGCGCCAGCAGCCCCTCTAGCGGGGGGGCGGAGACCCAGTTCTTC.

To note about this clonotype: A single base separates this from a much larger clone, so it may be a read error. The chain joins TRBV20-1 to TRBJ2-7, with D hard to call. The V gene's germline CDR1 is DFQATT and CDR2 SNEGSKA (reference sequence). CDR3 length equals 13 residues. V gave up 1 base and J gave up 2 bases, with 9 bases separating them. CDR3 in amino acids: CSARGVGAYEQYF. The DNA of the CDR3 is TGCAGTGCTAGAGGGGTGGGTGCCTACGAGCAGTACTTC.

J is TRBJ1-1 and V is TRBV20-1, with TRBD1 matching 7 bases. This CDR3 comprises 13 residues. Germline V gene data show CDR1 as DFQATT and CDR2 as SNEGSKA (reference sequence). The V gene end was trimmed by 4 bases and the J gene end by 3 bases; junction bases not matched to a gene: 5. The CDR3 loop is CSAIGQADTEAFF. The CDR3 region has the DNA TGCAGTGCTATTGGACAGGCGGACACTGAAGCTTTCTTT.

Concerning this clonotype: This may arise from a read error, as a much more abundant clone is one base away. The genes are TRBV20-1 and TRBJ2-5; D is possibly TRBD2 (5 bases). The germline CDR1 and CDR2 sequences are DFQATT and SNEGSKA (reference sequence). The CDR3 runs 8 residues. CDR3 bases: TGCGGCACTAGTGAGCAGTACTTC. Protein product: CGTSEQYF.

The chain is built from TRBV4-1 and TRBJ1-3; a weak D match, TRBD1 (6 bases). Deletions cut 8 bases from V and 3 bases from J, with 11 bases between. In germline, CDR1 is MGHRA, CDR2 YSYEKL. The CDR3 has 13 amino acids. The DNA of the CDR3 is TGCGCCAGCCAACAGGGATATGGAAACACCATATATTTT. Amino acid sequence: CASQQGYGNTIYF.

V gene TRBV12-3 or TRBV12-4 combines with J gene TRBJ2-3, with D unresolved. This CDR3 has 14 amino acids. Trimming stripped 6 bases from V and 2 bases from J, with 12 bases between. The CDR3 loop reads CASRDGIPTDTQYF. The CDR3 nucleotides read TGTGCCAGCAGAGACGGAATACCCACAGATACGCAGTATTTT.

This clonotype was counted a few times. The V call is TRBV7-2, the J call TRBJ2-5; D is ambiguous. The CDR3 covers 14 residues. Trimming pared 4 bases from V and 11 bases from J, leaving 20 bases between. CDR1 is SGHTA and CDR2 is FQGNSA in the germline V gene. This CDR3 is CASSSYGRYNEQYF. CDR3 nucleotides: TGTGCCAGCAGCTCCTATGGGCGTTACAATGAGCAGTACTTC.

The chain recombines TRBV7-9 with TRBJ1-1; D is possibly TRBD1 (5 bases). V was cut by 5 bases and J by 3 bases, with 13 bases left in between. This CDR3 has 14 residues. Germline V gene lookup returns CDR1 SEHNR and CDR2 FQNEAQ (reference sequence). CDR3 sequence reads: CASSPYGADTEAFF. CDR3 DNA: TGTGCCAGCAGCCCTTACGGGGCCGACACTGAAGCTTTCTTT.

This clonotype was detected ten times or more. The CDR3 sequence: CASSLMGGPYEQYF. The CDR3 nucleotides read TGCGCCAGCAGCTTGATGGGGGGCCCCTACGAGCAGTACTTC. The chain joins TRBV5-1 to TRBJ2-7; D possibly matches TRBD1 or TRBD2 (6 bases each). Looked up from germline, CDR1 is SGHRS and CDR2 is YFSETQ. The germline V and J ends were trimmed by 1 base and 2 bases, with 10 bases remaining between them. CDR3 length: 14 residues.

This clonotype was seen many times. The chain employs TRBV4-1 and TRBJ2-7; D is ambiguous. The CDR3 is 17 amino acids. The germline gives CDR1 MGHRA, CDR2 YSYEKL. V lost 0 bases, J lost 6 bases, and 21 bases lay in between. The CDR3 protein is CASSQDPGLLPPAEQYF. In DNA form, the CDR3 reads TGCGCCAGCAGCCAAGATCCCGGTCTTTTGCCCCCTGCCGAGCAGTACTTC.

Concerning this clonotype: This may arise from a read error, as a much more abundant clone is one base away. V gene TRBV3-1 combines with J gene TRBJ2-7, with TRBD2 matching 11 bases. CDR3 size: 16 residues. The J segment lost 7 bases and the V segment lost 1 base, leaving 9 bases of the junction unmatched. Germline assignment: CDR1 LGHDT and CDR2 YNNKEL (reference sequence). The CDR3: CASSQGSGGALNEQYF. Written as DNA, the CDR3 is TGTGCCAGCAGCCAAGGTAGCGGGGGGGCCTTGAATGAGCAGTACTTC.

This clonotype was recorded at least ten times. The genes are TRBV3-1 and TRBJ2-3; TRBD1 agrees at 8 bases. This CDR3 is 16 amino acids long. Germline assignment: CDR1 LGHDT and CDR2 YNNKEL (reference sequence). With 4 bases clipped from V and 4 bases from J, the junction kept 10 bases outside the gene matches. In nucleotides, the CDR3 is TGTGCCAGCAGCCCTGCCCCGGGACAGGAGGCAGATACGCAGTATTTT. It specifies CASSPAPGQEADTQYF.

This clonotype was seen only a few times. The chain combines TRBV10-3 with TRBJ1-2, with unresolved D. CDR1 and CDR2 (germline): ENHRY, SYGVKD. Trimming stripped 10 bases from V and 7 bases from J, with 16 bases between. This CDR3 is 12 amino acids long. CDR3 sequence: CASFSVALGYTF. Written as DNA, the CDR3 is TGTGCCAGCTTCTCGGTGGCCCTTGGCTACACCTTC.

This chain's CDR3 is CASRKGVTNTEAFF. CDR3 DNA: TGTGCCAGCAGAAAGGGGGTCACGAACACTGAAGCTTTCTTT. V gene TRBV2 combines with J gene TRBJ1-1; possible D gene TRBD1, 6 bases. Per the germline V gene, CDR1 is SNHLY and CDR2 is FYNNEI. V dropped 6 bases and J dropped 1 base, with 12 bases sitting between them. The CDR3 has 14 residues.

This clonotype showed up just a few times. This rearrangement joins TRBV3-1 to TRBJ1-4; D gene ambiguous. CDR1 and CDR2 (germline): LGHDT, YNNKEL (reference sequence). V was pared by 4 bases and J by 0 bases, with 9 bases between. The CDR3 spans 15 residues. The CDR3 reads CASSPGRATNEKLFF. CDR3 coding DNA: TGTGCCAGCAGCCCCGGCCGGGCAACTAATGAAAAACTGTTTTTT.

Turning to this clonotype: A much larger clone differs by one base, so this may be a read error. CDR3 sequence reads: CSAQGNERGVYNEQFF. The CDR3 nucleotides read TGCAGTGCTCAGGGGAACGAGCGGGGGGTTTACAATGAGCAGTTCTTC. The chain joins TRBV20-1 to TRBJ2-1; 9 nucleotides align to TRBD2. This CDR3 has 16 residues. In germline, CDR1 is DFQATT, CDR2 SNEGSKA (reference sequence). The V gene end was trimmed by 5 bases and the J gene end by 4 bases; junction bases not matched to a gene: 12.

The CDR3 spells CASSRTGGRGITEAFF. DNA of the CDR3: TGTGCCAGCAGCCGAACGGGGGGGCGGGGTATAACTGAAGCTTTCTTT. The chain combines TRBV3-1 with TRBJ1-1; D possibly corresponds to TRBD1 (6 bases). Germline CDR1 LGHDT, CDR2 YNNKEL (reference sequence). The CDR3 has 16 amino acids. Trimming stripped 4 bases from V and 5 bases from J, with 20 bases between. Filled out from reference TRBV3-1 and TRBJ1-1, the complete variable domain reads DTAVSQTPKYLVTQMGNDKSIKCEQNLGHDTMYWYKQDSKKFLKIMFSYNNKELIINETVPNRFSPKSPDKAHLNLHINSLELGDSAVYFCASSRTGGRGITEAFFGQGTRLTVV.

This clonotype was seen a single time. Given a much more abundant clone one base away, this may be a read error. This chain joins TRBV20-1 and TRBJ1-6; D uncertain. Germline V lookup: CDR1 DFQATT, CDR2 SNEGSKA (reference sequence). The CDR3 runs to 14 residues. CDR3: CSARVVVANSPLYF. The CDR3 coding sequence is TGCAGTGCTAGAGTAGTCGTCGCTAATTCACCCCTCTACTTT.

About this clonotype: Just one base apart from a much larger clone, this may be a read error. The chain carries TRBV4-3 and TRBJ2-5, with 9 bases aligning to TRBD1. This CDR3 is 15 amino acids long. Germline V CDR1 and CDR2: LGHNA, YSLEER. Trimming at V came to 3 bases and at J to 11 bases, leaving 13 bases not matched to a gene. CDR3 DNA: TGCGCCAGCAGCCAGGGACAGGGATTTTCCAATGAGCAGTACTTC. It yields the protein CASSQGQGFSNEQYF.

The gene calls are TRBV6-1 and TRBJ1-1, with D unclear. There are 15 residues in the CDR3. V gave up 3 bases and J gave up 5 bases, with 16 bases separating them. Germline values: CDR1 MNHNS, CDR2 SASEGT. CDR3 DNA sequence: TGTGCCAGCAGTGACAGATTACTCGGTGGGACTGAAGCTTTCTTT. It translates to CASSDRLLGGTEAFF.

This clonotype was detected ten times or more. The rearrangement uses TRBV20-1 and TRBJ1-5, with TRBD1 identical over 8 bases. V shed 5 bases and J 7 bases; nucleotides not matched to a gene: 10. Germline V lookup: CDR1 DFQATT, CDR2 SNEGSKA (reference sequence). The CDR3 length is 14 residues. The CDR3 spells CSAHGQGERQPQHF. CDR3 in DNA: TGCAGTGCTCATGGACAGGGCGAGAGACAGCCCCAGCATTTT.

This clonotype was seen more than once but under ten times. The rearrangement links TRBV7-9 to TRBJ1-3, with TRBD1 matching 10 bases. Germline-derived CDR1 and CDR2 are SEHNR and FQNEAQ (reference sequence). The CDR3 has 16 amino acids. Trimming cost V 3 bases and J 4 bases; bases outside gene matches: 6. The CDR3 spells CASSFPLGQGGNTIYF. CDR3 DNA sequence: TGTGCCAGCAGCTTCCCCCTGGGACAGGGGGGAAACACCATATATTTT.

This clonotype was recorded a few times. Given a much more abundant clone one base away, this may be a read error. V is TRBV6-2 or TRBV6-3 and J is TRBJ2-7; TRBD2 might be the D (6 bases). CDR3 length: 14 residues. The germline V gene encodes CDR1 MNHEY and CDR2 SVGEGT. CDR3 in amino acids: CACSYGGSSYEQYF. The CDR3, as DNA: TGTGCCTGCAGTTACGGGGGAAGCTCCTACGAGCAGTACTTC.